The 15 T cell receptor beta chains listed next were all sequenced from one sample in a study of cytomegalovirus exposure and HLA in healthy donors. With 60 Vbeta and 13 Jbeta primers, the PCR was carried out. Method: immunoSEQ multiplex PCR; TCRdb's copy keeps in-frame clones and lacks some. This table holds 100,000 to 150,000 clones, 83% found once. Sequenced: PBMCs. The receptors were sampled from a middle-aged woman in good health and CMV-seropositive.

This chain's CDR3 is CAWSVGTLMNTEAFF. The CDR3 coding sequence is TGTGCCTGGAGTGTCGGGACACTTATGAACACTGAAGCTTTCTTT. The genes are TRBV30 and TRBJ1-1; perhaps TRBD1 as D (6 bases). Trimming stripped 0 bases from V and 0 bases from J, with 11 bases between. Germline V lookup: CDR1 GTSNPN, CDR2 SVGIG (reference sequence). This CDR3 has 15 residues.

The rearrangement joins TRBV10-1 to TRBJ2-3; TRBD2 aligns across 11 bases. The CDR3 covers 18 residues. V lost 4 bases to trimming and J lost 2 bases; unmatched junction nucleotides: 11. CDR1 and CDR2 from the germline V gene are WNHNN and SYGVQD (reference sequence). The CDR3 loop is CASSGPRLAGGFTDTQYF. The CDR3 DNA reads TGCGCCAGCAGTGGCCCGCGGCTAGCGGGAGGATTCACAGATACGCAGTATTTT.

The rearrangement joins TRBV5-1 to TRBJ1-1, with TRBD1 as a possible D gene (5 bases). The V and J ends lost 2 bases and 4 bases respectively, with 9 bases between them. CDR3 length equals 13 residues. From germline, CDR1 is SGHRS and CDR2 YFSETQ. The CDR3 region is CASSFLGGTEAFF. The CDR3 nucleotides are TGCGCCAGCAGCTTTCTGGGGGGCACTGAAGCTTTCTTT.

The rearrangement uses TRBV30 and TRBJ2-2; possibly TRBD1 for D (6 bases). The length of the CDR3 is 13 residues. CDR1 GTSNPN and CDR2 SVGIG come from the germline V gene (reference sequence). Between the trimmed V and J ends, which lost 1 base and 6 bases, there was a span of 9 bases. CDR3: CAWSGDIAGELFF. CDR3 DNA sequence: TGTGCCTGGAGTGGGGACATTGCCGGGGAGCTGTTTTTT.

The chain uses TRBV5-6 and TRBJ1-5, with D maybe TRBD1 (5 bases). Germline V gene sequence: CDR1 SGHDT, CDR2 YYEEEE. V was clipped by 4 bases and J by 3 bases, with 11 bases between them. CDR3 size: 14 residues. The CDR3 DNA follows: TGTGCCAGCAGCATCAGGGTATCCAATCAGCCCCAGCATTTT. Encoded protein: CASSIRVSNQPQHF. Combining the CDR3 with reference TRBV5-6 and TRBJ1-5 gives the whole variable domain DAGVTQSPTHLIKTRGQQVTLRCSPKSGHDTVSWYQQALGQGPQFIFQYYEEEERQRGNFPDRFSGHQFPNYSSELNVNALLLGDSALYLCASSIRVSNQPQHFGDGTRLSIL.

The chain recombines TRBV5-8 with TRBJ2-2; 10 bases are a match to TRBD1. The CDR3 extends over 15 amino acids. Trimming took 4 bases from V and 5 from J; bases not matched to a gene: 5. Germline V gene sequence: CDR1 SGHTS, CDR2 YDEGEE. The CDR3 reads CASSLDRGRTGELFF. The DNA for the CDR3 is TGTGCCAGCAGCCTCGACAGGGGGCGAACCGGGGAGCTGTTTTTT.

The chain uses TRBV7-9 and TRBJ2-5, with 12 nucleotides matching TRBD2. Germline V gene sequence: CDR1 SEHNR, CDR2 FQNEAQ (reference sequence). Trimming at V came to 5 bases and at J to 3 bases, leaving 7 bases not matched to a gene. The CDR3 loop spans 16 amino acids. In DNA, the CDR3 is TGTGCCAGCAGCGGACCTAGCGGGAGGGGGAAAGAGACCCAGTACTTC. Its translation is CASSGPSGRGKETQYF.

The V gene is TRBV28, the J gene TRBJ1-5; TRBD1 is a possible D gene (5 bases). CDR1 is MDHEN, CDR2 SYDVKM, per germline. The CDR3 extends over 10 amino acids. V was shortened by 8 bases and J by 11 bases, with 10 bases between the two germline ends. Here the CDR3 reads CASGGGAQHF. The CDR3 DNA sequence: TGTGCCAGCGGGGGGGGTGCCCAGCATTTT.

V usage is TRBV5-1 and J usage is TRBJ1-1, with 10 bases fitting TRBD1. V was clipped by 3 bases and J by 6 bases; unmatched bases: 8. The CDR3 length is 15 residues. The V gene's germline CDR1 is SGHRS and CDR2 YFSETQ. The CDR3 reads CASSSPGQGMAEAFF. DNA for the CDR3: TGCGCCAGCAGCTCGCCGGGACAGGGGATGGCTGAAGCTTTCTTT.

The V gene is TRBV7-8, the J gene TRBJ1-5; D perhaps matches TRBD1 (5 bases). CDR3 size: 16 residues. CDR1 and CDR2 from the germline V gene are SGHVS and FQNEAQ. With 4 bases removed from V and 0 bases from J, the gap between germline ends came to 13 bases. The CDR3 loop is CASSSRRVDSNQPQHF. The CDR3 DNA follows: TGTGCCAGCAGCTCTCGCAGGGTTGATAGCAATCAGCCCCAGCATTTT.

This chain links TRBV10-3 with TRBJ1-4; TRBD1 matches at 8 bases. V trimming: 10 bases; J trimming: 0 bases; junction bases outside the gene matches: 19. The germline V gene encodes CDR1 ENHRY and CDR2 SYGVKD. The CDR3 length is 19 residues. The CDR3 protein is CARPIRRDRTPATNEKLFF. The CDR3 nucleotides read TGTGCCAGACCAATAAGAAGGGACAGGACGCCTGCAACTAATGAAAAACTGTTTTTT.

The chain employs TRBV4-3 and TRBJ2-2, with TRBD2 identical over 12 bases. Germline V gene data show CDR1 as LGHNA and CDR2 as YSLEER. This CDR3 has 17 residues. V trimming: 0 bases; J trimming: 7 bases; junction bases outside the gene matches: 6. The CDR3 region is CASSQDSLAGGDGELFF. The CDR3 DNA sequence: TGCGCCAGCAGCCAAGATAGTCTAGCGGGAGGGGACGGGGAGCTGTTTTTT.

This clone occurred a few times. The J gene is TRBJ1-1, the V gene TRBV6-5, with D perhaps matching TRBD1 (5 bases). Deletions cut 2 bases from V and 6 bases from J, with 10 bases between. In germline, CDR1 is MNHEY, CDR2 SVGAGI. This CDR3 contains 13 residues. The chain's CDR3 is CASSYLTDSEAFF. CDR3 bases: TGTGCCAGCAGTTACCTGACAGACTCTGAAGCTTTCTTT.

J is TRBJ2-6 and V is TRBV27; D not resolved. CDR1 MNHEY and CDR2 SMNVEV come from the germline V gene (reference sequence). The CDR3 sequence is 19 residues long. Deletions cut 7 bases from V and 0 bases from J, with 22 bases between. CDR3 region: CASTARNNGPGSGANVLTF. CDR3 nucleotide sequence: TGTGCCAGCACCGCCCGCAATAATGGTCCAGGCTCTGGGGCCAACGTCCTGACTTTC. Using reference TRBV27 and TRBJ2-6 for the parts outside the CDR3, the full variable domain is EAQVTQNPRYLITVTGKKLTVTCSQNMNHEYMSWYRQDPGLGLRQIYYSMNVEVTDKGDVPEGYKVSRKEKRNFPLILESPSPNQTSLYFCASTARNNGPGSGANVLTFGAGSRLTVL.

The V gene is TRBV6-5, the J gene TRBJ2-7, with D possibly being TRBD1 (7 bases). Germline CDR1 reads MNHEY; CDR2 reads SVGAGI. V dropped 5 bases and J dropped 6 bases, with 17 bases sitting between them. The CDR3 is 14 amino acids. The CDR3 region has the DNA TGTGCCAGCAGTCTCAGGGGGGAGATCGGCGAGCAGTACTTC. Protein product: CASSLRGEIGEQYF.